The next 16 T cell receptor beta chains were all read from a single sample in a study of blood T cell repertoires in COVID-19. Clones were sequenced by immunoSEQ multiplex PCR, and TCRdb holds only the in-frame ones, with some missing. This table holds around 160,000 clones, 80% to 90% found once. Sequencing was performed on peripheral blood. These receptors were taken from a woman aged 55-70 years with COVID-19, enrolled during active disease.

V is TRBV2 and J is TRBJ1-3; no clear D. The germline V gene encodes CDR1 SNHLY and CDR2 FYNNEI. The ends were cut back, 7 bases at V and 0 bases at J, with 13 bases in the middle. The CDR3 is 15 residues long. CDR3: CASIYSLHSGNTIYF. The CDR3 DNA reads TGTGCCAGCATCTATAGCCTTCACTCTGGAAACACCATATATTTT.

The chain joins TRBV19 to TRBJ1-2; possibly TRBD1 for D (5 bases). The CDR3 is 14 residues long. Deletions cut 3 bases from V and 4 bases from J, with 12 bases between. CDR1 is LNHDA, CDR2 SQIVND, per germline (reference sequence). The DNA for the CDR3 is TGTGCCAGTAGTATGGTGACAGAGCTCTATGGCTACACCTTC. This sequence encodes CASSMVTELYGYTF.

The V and J genes are TRBV5-4 and TRBJ1-1; TRBD1 matches 9 bases. The V gene end was trimmed by 4 bases and the J gene end by 1 base; junction bases not matched to a gene: 5. Germline V gives CDR1 SGHNT, CDR2 YYREEE (reference sequence). The length of the CDR3 is 15 residues. The CDR3 DNA is TGTGCCAGCAGCACACCGGGACAGGGGAACACTGAAGCTTTCTTT. The encoded protein is CASSTPGQGNTEAFF.

V usage is TRBV10-3 and J usage is TRBJ2-7; 9 nucleotides agree with TRBD2. The CDR3 runs to 15 residues. V shed 2 bases and J 0 bases; nucleotides not matched to a gene: 2. From germline, CDR1 is ENHRY and CDR2 SYGVKD. The CDR3 sequence is CAISETSGFSYEQYF. CDR3 coding DNA: TGTGCCATCAGTGAGACTAGCGGGTTCTCCTACGAGCAGTACTTC.

The V gene is TRBV23-1, the J gene TRBJ2-1, with 10 bases aligning to TRBD2. TRBV23-1 is known as an ORF, though its function is uncertain. The CDR3 has 15 residues. The junction had 11 bases not matched to a gene; V was cut back by 8 bases and J by 7 bases. The CDR3 is CASPRPLAGDNEQFF. The CDR3 DNA is TGCGCCAGCCCCCGGCCCCTAGCGGGGGATAATGAGCAGTTCTTC.

The chain uses TRBV15 and TRBJ1-1; 7 nucleotides align to TRBD1. This CDR3 comprises 15 residues. The trim removed 5 bases at V and 6 bases at J, leaving 12 bases unmatched. Germline assignment: CDR1 LNHNV and CDR2 YYDKDF (reference sequence). CDR3 protein: CATSESRGRRAEAFF. The CDR3 nucleotides read TGTGCCACCAGCGAGAGCAGGGGGAGGCGGGCTGAAGCTTTCTTT.

V is TRBV7-8 and J is TRBJ1-4; 7 positions match TRBD1. This CDR3 has 17 residues. Trimming removed 4 bases from V and 7 bases from J; junction bases left unmatched: 15. Germline loops: CDR1 SGHVS, CDR2 FQNEAQ. The CDR3 loop reads CASSSVNPGQRFEKLFF. CDR3 DNA sequence: TGTGCCAGCAGCTCAGTTAACCCGGGACAGCGCTTTGAAAAACTGTTTTTT.

This rearrangement joins TRBV15 to TRBJ1-2, with 8 bases aligning to TRBD1. With V trimmed by 6 bases and J by 4 bases, 4 bases remained unmatched. Germline CDR1 is LNHNV and CDR2 is YYDKDF (reference sequence). This CDR3 is 13 amino acids long. Here the CDR3 reads CATRRTGFYGYTF. In nucleotides, the CDR3 is TGTGCCACCAGAAGGACAGGGTTCTATGGCTACACCTTC. Supplemented by reference TRBV15 and TRBJ1-2, the full variable domain reads DAMVIQNPRYQVTQFGKPVTLSCSQTLNHNVMYWYQQKSSQAPKLLFHYYDKDFNNEADTPDNFQSRRPNTSFCFLDIRSPGLGDTAMYLCATRRTGFYGYTFGSGTRLTVV.

In regard to this clone: The junction does not match germline at one end; this may be a read error. V and J are TRBV7-3 and TRBJ2-2; tentatively, D is TRBD2 (5 bases). The CDR3 loop spans 15 amino acids. Germline CDR1 and CDR2: SGHTA and FQGTGA. CDR3 sequence reads: CASSLTADYTGDLFF. The CDR3 DNA reads TGTGCCAGCAGCTTAACGGCTGACTACACCGGGGATCTGTTTTTT.

A word on this clone: The final CDR3 position lacks the conserved phenylalanine or tryptophan, pointing to a likely read error. The limits of the CDR3 on the DNA are not certain, so only TCRdb's listed CDR3 is given. V and J are TRBV7-9 and TRBJ2-3; the D call TRBD2 from the table was never checked on the DNA. Germline values: CDR1 SEHNR, CDR2 FQNEAQ (reference sequence). The CDR3 length is 12 residues, termini included. CDR3 amino acids: CASTRGGSLTSL.

CDR3 sequence reads: CASRLDRGQGYTF. The CDR3 nucleotides read TGTGCCAGCAGGCTCGACAGGGGGCAAGGCTACACCTTC. The chain combines TRBV28 with TRBJ1-2, with TRBD1 matching over 10 bases. Germline lookup yields CDR1 MDHEN and CDR2 SYDVKM. J lost 8 bases, V lost 6 bases, and 6 bases had no gene match. The CDR3 is made up of 13 amino acids.

The chain couples TRBV5-4 to TRBJ1-4; 7 bases line up with TRBD1. Germline CDR1 reads SGHNT; CDR2 reads YYREEE (reference sequence). The CDR3 runs to 16 residues. V lost 4 bases and J lost 3; bases outside the gene matches: 9. This chain's CDR3 is CASSPDAGTANEKLFF. Here the CDR3 DNA reads TGTGCCAGCAGCCCAGACGCCGGGACAGCTAATGAAAAACTGTTTTTT.

The V gene is TRBV7-9, the J gene TRBJ2-7; 12 positions match TRBD2. Germline V gene data show CDR1 as SEHNR and CDR2 as FQNEAQ (reference sequence). V dropped 5 bases and J dropped 6; count of bases not matched to a gene: 2. The CDR3 runs to 13 residues. CDR3 DNA sequence: TGTGCCAGCAGCCCGACTAGCGGGGGCGAGCAGTACTTC. This translates into CASSPTSGGEQYF.

This clone was counted only a few times. The chain couples TRBV6-4 to TRBJ2-7, with D perhaps TRBD2 (5 bases). CDR3 length equals 13 residues. V lost 0 bases and J lost 6, with 9 bases in between. CDR1 and CDR2 (germline): MRHNA, SNTAGT. For the CDR3, the DNA is TGTGCCAGCAGTGACTCCGGAGAGGGCGAGCAGTACTTC. Amino acids: CASSDSGEGEQYF.

The V gene is TRBV24-1, the J gene TRBJ2-2, with D possibly TRBD1 on 5 matching bases. The CDR3 is 16 amino acids. V lost 4 bases to trimming and J lost 0 bases, with 11 bases between them. The germline V gene encodes CDR1 KGHDR and CDR2 SFDVKD. This CDR3 is CATSDAQGANTGELFF. The DNA of the CDR3 is TGTGCCACCAGTGACGCCCAGGGTGCGAACACCGGGGAGCTGTTTTTT.

The table lists this clone with a count of one. The chain carries TRBV6-1 and TRBJ1-2; the match to TRBD1 covers 7 bases. Germline loops: CDR1 MNHNS, CDR2 SASEGT. After removal of 2 bases from V and 8 bases from J, the junction contained 8 bases not matched to a gene. The CDR3 spans 14 residues. In DNA form, the CDR3 reads TGTGCCAGCAGTGAAAGGCGGCAGGGGGAAGGCTACACCTTC. Translating it yields CASSERRQGEGYTF.